The 21 T cell receptor beta chains below all came from one sample that was sequenced in a study of T cell changes during pregnancy in multiple sclerosis. Data came from immunoSEQ multiplex PCR; TCRdb stores just in-frame clones and leaves some out. In the table there are under 70,000 clones, 91% of which are singletons. The input for sequencing was peripheral blood, taken after pregnancy. Receptors originate from a female donor in good health, enrolled as a control in a pregnancy study.

The V and J genes are TRBV5-6 and TRBJ1-6; 7 nucleotides align to TRBD1. V was clipped by 3 bases and J by 9 bases; unmatched bases: 3. Germline V lookup: CDR1 SGHDT, CDR2 YYEEEE. The CDR3 runs to 13 residues. The chain's CDR3 is CASSSTGSSPLHF. The CDR3 DNA sequence: TGTGCCAGCAGCTCGACAGGGAGTTCACCCCTCCACTTT.

V usage is TRBV4-3 and J usage is TRBJ1-6; D is undetermined. Germline V gene sequence: CDR1 LGHNA, CDR2 YSLEER. V was cut by 0 bases and J by 6 bases, with 15 bases left in between. The CDR3 runs to 17 residues. CDR3 coding DNA: TGCGCCAGCAGCCAAGATTTCCTGAAACAGCTTAATTCACCCCTCCACTTT. Its protein product is CASSQDFLKQLNSPLHF.

This chain links TRBV5-6 with TRBJ1-2, with no clear D. The germline V gene has CDR1 SGHDT and CDR2 YYEEEE. This CDR3 contains 14 residues. The V end lost 4 bases, the J end lost 4 bases, and 14 bases lay between the germline ends. Here the CDR3 reads CASSPSTGAYGYTF. The CDR3 DNA reads TGTGCCAGCAGCCCCTCGACGGGAGCCTATGGCTACACCTTC.

The chain uses TRBV19 and TRBJ2-1, with 11 bases aligning to TRBD2. Germline V gene sequence: CDR1 LNHDA, CDR2 SQIVND (reference sequence). The V gene end was trimmed by 1 base and the J gene end by 9 bases; junction bases not matched to a gene: 5. The CDR3 covers 15 residues. This chain's CDR3 is CASSIVIAGGSEQFF. Written as DNA, the CDR3 is TGTGCCAGTAGTATAGTTATAGCGGGGGGGAGTGAGCAGTTCTTC.

This chain links TRBV27 with TRBJ2-7; 7 nucleotides align to TRBD1. The CDR3 has 13 residues. Germline values: CDR1 MNHEY, CDR2 SMNVEV (reference sequence). After removal of 3 bases from V and 6 bases from J, the junction contained 5 bases not matched to a gene. This CDR3 is CASSLDAGGEQYF. CDR3 nucleotide sequence: TGTGCCAGCAGTTTGGACGCAGGGGGCGAGCAGTACTTC.

This clone was detected only once. The rearrangement joins TRBV5-1 to TRBJ1-1; unclear D gene. V was cut by 0 bases and J by 2 bases, with 5 bases left in between. Germline CDR1 and CDR2: SGHRS and YFSETQ. The CDR3 has 13 residues. CDR3 sequence reads: CASSLVVNTEAFF. The CDR3 bases are TGCGCCAGCAGCTTGGTAGTTAACACTGAAGCTTTCTTT.

The chain has TRBV15 and TRBJ2-7; TRBD1 matches 11 bases. Germline CDR1 reads LNHNV; CDR2 reads YYDKDF (reference sequence). V gave up 4 bases and J gave up 1 base; unmatched junction bases: 3. This CDR3 has 15 residues. This chain's CDR3 is CATSMGTGGSYEQYF. The DNA for the CDR3 is TGTGCCACCAGCATGGGGACAGGGGGTTCCTACGAGCAGTACTTC.

V is TRBV7-2 and J is TRBJ2-5; 11 positions match TRBD1. This CDR3 spans 14 amino acids. The germline V gene has CDR1 SGHTA and CDR2 FQGNSA. Unmatched junction bases numbered 2, after V lost 3 bases and J lost 5 bases. The CDR3 here is CASSLDRGLETQYF. The DNA for the CDR3 is TGTGCCAGCAGCTTGGACAGGGGGCTGGAGACCCAGTACTTC.

This chain uses TRBV19 with TRBJ1-3; perhaps TRBD1 as D (5 bases). V lost 6 bases and J 0 bases, leaving 9 bases between the germline ends. The CDR3 totals 14 residues. Germline V lookup: CDR1 LNHDA, CDR2 SQIVND (reference sequence). The CDR3 DNA sequence: TGTGCCAGTAGGCGGCAGGGCTCTGGAAACACCATATATTTT. Translated, it gives CASRRQGSGNTIYF.

This clone was observed a few times. The chain couples TRBV5-6 to TRBJ1-2; D ambiguous. The V gene's germline CDR1 is SGHDT and CDR2 YYEEEE. The CDR3 consists of 12 residues. V gave up 4 bases and J gave up 4 bases, with 8 bases separating them. CDR3 amino acids: CASSPGIYGYTF. The CDR3 DNA reads TGTGCCAGCAGCCCCGGGATCTATGGCTACACCTTC.

J is TRBJ1-3 and V is TRBV2; D remains ambiguous. V lost 2 bases, J lost 9 bases, and 8 bases lay in between. The CDR3 has 12 residues. The germline CDR1 and CDR2 sequences are SNHLY and FYNNEI. CDR3 sequence: CASSERSRTIYF. The CDR3 coding sequence is TGTGCCAGCAGTGAACGGTCCCGCACCATATATTTT.

This rearrangement joins TRBV5-4 to TRBJ1-2, with TRBD1 matching 8 bases. The V gene's germline CDR1 is SGHNT and CDR2 YYREEE (reference sequence). V gave up 3 bases and J gave up 1 base; unmatched junction bases: 5. The CDR3 is 15 residues long. The CDR3 here is CASSSQGEFNYGYTF. The CDR3 DNA reads TGTGCCAGCAGCTCACAGGGGGAATTTAACTATGGCTACACCTTC.

The chain couples TRBV30 to TRBJ1-2; D unresolved. The CDR3 has 11 amino acids. V lost 0 bases and J 8 bases, leaving 7 bases between the germline ends. Germline CDR1 reads GTSNPN; CDR2 reads SVGIG (reference sequence). This CDR3 is CAWSVQVGYTF. The CDR3 DNA reads TGTGCCTGGAGTGTTCAGGTCGGCTACACCTTC.

V gene TRBV4-1 combines with J gene TRBJ1-5, with a tentative D call TRBD1 (5 bases). The CDR3 has 16 amino acids. V gave up 1 base and J gave up 4 bases, with 14 bases separating them. CDR1 MGHRA and CDR2 YSYEKL come from the germline V gene. The chain's CDR3 is CASSQVVGGGNQPQHF. CDR3 in DNA: TGCGCCAGCAGCCAAGTCGTCGGGGGAGGGAATCAGCCCCAGCATTTT.

V is TRBV5-4 and J is TRBJ1-3; D remains ambiguous. Germline V gene data show CDR1 as SGHNT and CDR2 as YYREEE (reference sequence). V was trimmed by 1 base and J by 4 bases, leaving 12 bases between them. This CDR3 region has 15 residues. The CDR3 region is CASSLSGIAGNTIYF. CDR3 DNA: TGTGCCAGCAGCTTGTCAGGAATTGCAGGAAACACCATATATTTT. The variable domain in full, with the rest retrieved from reference TRBV5-4 and TRBJ1-3, is ETGVTQSPTHLIKTRGQQVTLRCSSQSGHNTVSWYQQALGQGPQFIFQYYREEENGRGNFPPRFSGLQFPNYSSELNVNALELDDSALYLCASSLSGIAGNTIYFGEGSWLTVV.

This chain joins TRBV30 and TRBJ2-2, with D possibly TRBD1 on 5 matching bases. The CDR3 loop spans 15 amino acids. Trimming stripped 0 bases from V and 3 bases from J, with 11 bases between. Germline V gene data show CDR1 as GTSNPN and CDR2 as SVGIG (reference sequence). CDR3 sequence: CAWSVARVDTGELFF. The CDR3 DNA is TGTGCCTGGAGTGTCGCCAGGGTGGACACCGGGGAGCTGTTTTTT. Variable domain in full (rest from reference TRBV30 and TRBJ2-2): SQTIHQWPATLVQPVGSPLSLECTVEGTSNPNLYWYRQAAGRGLQLLFYSVGIGQISSEVPQNLSASRPQDRQFILSSKKLLLSDSGFYLCAWSVARVDTGELFFGEGSRLTVL.

The chain is built from TRBV30 and TRBJ1-1; D call uncertain. Germline CDR1 and CDR2: GTSNPN and SVGIG (reference sequence). The CDR3 runs 11 residues. Trimming took 2 bases from V and 14 from J, leaving 15 bases between them. The CDR3 bases are TGTGCCTGGAGTTCAAACAGTAGGTCCTTCTTT. Translated, it gives CAWSSNSRSFF.

CDR3 sequence (DNA): TGTGCCAGCAGTTACGGACAGGGAAATAACTATGGCTACACCTTC. This sequence encodes CASSYGQGNNYGYTF. This sequence joins TRBV6-5 and TRBJ1-2, with 8 bases matching TRBD1. Trimming removed 2 bases from V and 1 base from J; junction bases left unmatched: 3. The CDR3 runs 15 residues. CDR1 is MNHEY, CDR2 SVGAGI, per germline.

The chain is built from TRBV7-6 and TRBJ2-1, with D possibly TRBD1 on 7 matching bases. V lost 2 bases and J lost 7, with 15 bases in between. Germline CDR1 reads SGHVS; CDR2 reads FNYEAQ. The CDR3 spans 15 residues. The CDR3 DNA sequence: TGTGCCAGCAGCTTAAGAGGGGGCGCGGGGAATGAGCAGTTCTTC. Encoded protein: CASSLRGGAGNEQFF.

V is TRBV5-4 and J is TRBJ1-3; D gene uncertain. This CDR3 has 15 residues. V lost 4 bases to trimming and J lost 4 bases, with 15 bases between them. In germline, CDR1 is SGHNT, CDR2 YYREEE (reference sequence). The CDR3, as DNA: TGTGCCAGCAGCCATCTCCAGGATTTCGGAAACACCATATATTTT. Translation: CASSHLQDFGNTIYF.

This clone turned up a few times. The gene calls are TRBV4-1 and TRBJ2-5; D not resolved. The CDR3 is 14 residues long. Germline assignment: CDR1 MGHRA and CDR2 YSYEKL. The germline V and J ends were trimmed by 3 bases and 1 base, with 9 bases remaining between them. As DNA, the CDR3 is TGCGCCAGCAGCCAGTCTAGTGGCCAAGAGACCCAGTACTTC. Its protein product is CASSQSSGQETQYF.